The source of this T cell receptor (beta chain) is a study of blood T cell repertoires in COVID-19. Looking at the study overall: Collection of acute and convalescent COVID-19 samples took place in the United States, Italy and Spain. T cells, B-cell-depleted T cells, or PBMCs provided the cDNA or gDNA that served as material.

The V gene lost 6 bases and the J gene lost 1 base, with 9 bases spanning the gap. The CDR3 is made up of 14 amino acids. Per germline, CDR1 SNHLY and CDR2 FYNNEI. Authors' processing steps: Reference gene primers were amplified, and this amplification served to estimate nucleated cell counts. Using immunoSEQ multiplex PCR, the repertoire was profiled, and TCRdb retains in-frame clones only, with some absent. V, J and clone size derive from that table, while D and trimming were established from the DNA sequence. The table lists fewer than 120,000 clones, around 82% of them singletons. The sample was peripheral blood. The receptor comes from a woman aged 60-75 years with acute or convalescent COVID-19. The J gene is TRBJ2-2, the V gene TRBV2; TRBD2 is a possible D gene (5 bases). CDR3 nucleotide sequence: TGTGCCAGCAGGGTAGGAGGGAACACCGGGGAGCTGTTTTTT. Its protein is CASRVGGNTGELFF.